The 12 T cell receptor beta chains given below trace back to one sample, sequenced in a study of T cells after yellow fever vaccination. TCRdb re-derived calls from the 5' RACE reads in MiXCR, one entry per CDR3 protein. The sample lists about 300,000 distinct CDR3 sequences; under 9% were seen once. Here the sequenced sample was CD4+ T cells sorted from PBMCs, taken 5 days after the yellow fever booster vaccination. These receptors all stem from a man aged 18 to 35 who received the YFV17D yellow fever vaccine.

This clonotype occurred a few times. The chain employs TRBV11-2 and TRBJ2-5; D call uncertain. The germline V and J ends were trimmed by 5 bases and 10 bases, with 17 bases remaining between them. Germline V gene data show CDR1 as SGHAT and CDR2 as FQNNGV. The CDR3 loop spans 13 amino acids. The CDR3 spells CASSVDEARIQYF. The CDR3 coding sequence is TGTGCCAGCAGCGTGGACGAGGCCCGGATCCAGTACTTC.

A few counts support this clonotype. The V call is TRBV5-1, the J call TRBJ2-1; 16 bases line up with TRBD2. Germline V gene data show CDR1 as SGHRS and CDR2 as YFSETQ. This CDR3 comprises 19 residues. Trimming took 4 bases from V and 4 from J; bases not matched to a gene: 11. The CDR3 spells CASSPRTGTSGGAYNEQFF. CDR3 in DNA: TGCGCCAGCAGCCCACGTACCGGGACTAGCGGGGGGGCTTACAATGAGCAGTTCTTC.

The V and J genes are TRBV3-1 and TRBJ2-7; D may be TRBD1 or TRBD2 (5 bases each). Deletions cut 4 bases from V and 3 bases from J, with 10 bases between. CDR3 size: 13 residues. Per germline, CDR1 LGHDT and CDR2 YNNKEL (reference sequence). CDR3 amino acids: CASSPSGSYEQYV. The CDR3 DNA reads TGTGCCAGCAGCCCATCAGGGAGCTACGAGCAGTACGTC.

This clonotype occurred a few times. This rearrangement joins TRBV6-1 to TRBJ2-7; 7 bases match TRBD2. Germline trimming cut 7 bases from V and 2 bases from J; bases unmatched to any gene: 11. From germline, CDR1 is MNHNS and CDR2 SASEGT. CDR3 length: 15 amino acids. CDR3 DNA: TGTGCCAGCACCCGTGGGGGGGTCGGAACCTACGAGCAGTACTTC. Its translation is CASTRGGVGTYEQYF.

In its sample, this clonotype was seen many times. J is TRBJ2-3 and V is TRBV29-1; D is undetermined. V gave up 7 bases and J gave up 0 bases, with 11 bases separating them. Germline V gene lookup returns CDR1 SQVTM and CDR2 ANQGSEA. The CDR3 has 13 amino acids. The CDR3 nucleotides read TGCAGCGCGCAGGCGACTAGCACAGATACGCAGTATTTT. Its translation is CSAQATSTDTQYF.

This clonotype was picked up a small number of times. This chain connects TRBV19 to TRBJ2-3, with 11 bases matching TRBD2. J gave up 6 bases and V 5 bases, and 10 bases lay outside the gene matches. Germline V gene lookup returns CDR1 LNHDA and CDR2 SQIVND (reference sequence). CDR3 length: 16 residues. CDR3: CASSSSGLAEPDTQYF. The CDR3 nucleotides read TGTGCCAGTAGTTCCTCGGGACTAGCGGAACCGGATACGCAGTATTTT.

This clonotype was detected only a few times. The genes are TRBV20-1 and TRBJ1-5, with a tentative D call TRBD1 (6 bases). Deletions cut 3 bases from V and 0 bases from J, with 12 bases between. Germline loops: CDR1 DFQATT, CDR2 SNEGSKA (reference sequence). The CDR3 consists of 15 residues. The CDR3 bases are TGCAGTGCTAGTTTGGGGGCTACTAGCAATCAGCCCCAGCATTTT. Residues: CSASLGATSNQPQHF.

This clonotype was found a few times. This chain links TRBV28 with TRBJ1-5; D uncertain. The CDR3 extends over 15 amino acids. Trimming removed 3 bases at V and 0 bases at J, with 9 bases between. The germline CDR1 and CDR2 sequences are MDHEN and SYDVKM. The CDR3 region is CASSFQDYSNQPQHF. CDR3 DNA: TGTGCCAGCAGTTTTCAGGACTATAGCAATCAGCCCCAGCATTTT.

This chain links TRBV6-5 with TRBJ2-1, with 9 bases matching TRBD2. The ends lost 6 bases at V and 9 bases at J; junction bases unmatched: 12. Germline CDR1 reads MNHEY; CDR2 reads SVGAGI. CDR3 length: 15 amino acids. CDR3 protein: CASSSQAGGNGEQFF. The CDR3 DNA follows: TGTGCCAGCAGCTCTCAAGCGGGAGGTAATGGTGAGCAGTTCTTC.

Worth noting for this clonotype: Compared with germline, one end of the junction differs, possibly owing to a read error. The rearrangement uses TRBV24-1 and TRBJ2-1; 7 positions match TRBD2. CDR1 and CDR2 from the germline V gene are KGHDR and SFDVKD. CDR3 length equals 16 residues. CDR3 in amino acids: CATSDPRAGSFNEQFF. The CDR3 DNA reads as TGTGCCACCAGTGACCCAAGAGCGGGGTCCTTCAATGAGCAGTTCTTC.

This clonotype has at least ten counts. This rearrangement joins TRBV5-1 to TRBJ2-5; D could derive from TRBD1 or TRBD2 (6 bases each). The V end was cut by 3 bases, the J end by 3 bases, with 15 bases between. Germline assignment: CDR1 SGHRS and CDR2 YFSETQ. The CDR3 loop spans 15 amino acids. The CDR3 loop reads CASSWNPGAKETQYF. The CDR3 DNA reads as TGCGCCAGCAGCTGGAACCCGGGGGCTAAAGAGACCCAGTACTTC. The whole variable domain, filled in from reference TRBV5-1 and TRBJ2-5, reads KAGVTQTPRYLIKTRGQQVTLSCSPISGHRSVSWYQQTPGQGLQFLFEYFSETQRNKGNFPGRFSGRQFSNSRSEMNVSTLELGDSALYLCASSWNPGAKETQYFGPGTRLLVL.

The rearrangement uses TRBV19 and TRBJ1-1; 9 positions agree with TRBD1. Unmatched junction bases numbered 6, after V lost 9 bases and J lost 1 base. Germline CDR1 and CDR2: LNHDA and SQIVND (reference sequence). The CDR3 spans 14 residues. The CDR3 DNA reads TGTGCCAGCTCGGGACAGGGAAAGAACACTGAAGCTTTCTTT. It encodes CASSGQGKNTEAFF.